This T cell receptor beta chain comes out of a study of technical replicates of blood from several donors. Germline CDR1 MGHRA, CDR2 YSYEKL. Trimming left V 1 base short and J 3 bases short, with 10 bases between. The length of the CDR3 is 14 residues. TCRdb keeps only in-frame clones here, not all; method: immunoSEQ multiplex PCR. The table shows approximately 93,000 clones, with approximately 93% occurring only once. The source is a human donor in good health. The sequencing sample was made of T cells isolated from PBMCs. V and J are TRBV4-1 and TRBJ2-7; weak D call: TRBD2 (5 bases). DNA of the CDR3: TGCGCCAGCAGCCAAGCGGGGTTCGACTACGAGCAGTACTTC. This translates into CASSQAGFDYEQYF.